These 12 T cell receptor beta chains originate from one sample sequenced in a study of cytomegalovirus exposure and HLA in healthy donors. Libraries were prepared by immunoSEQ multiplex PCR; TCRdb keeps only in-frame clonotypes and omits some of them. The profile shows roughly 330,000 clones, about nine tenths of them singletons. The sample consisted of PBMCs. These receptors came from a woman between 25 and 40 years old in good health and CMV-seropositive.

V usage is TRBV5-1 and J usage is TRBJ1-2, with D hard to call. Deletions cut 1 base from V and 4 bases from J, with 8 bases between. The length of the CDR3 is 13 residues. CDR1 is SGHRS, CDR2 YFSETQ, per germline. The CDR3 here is CASSLQESYGYTF. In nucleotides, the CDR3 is TGCGCCAGCAGCTTGCAGGAGAGCTATGGCTACACCTTC.

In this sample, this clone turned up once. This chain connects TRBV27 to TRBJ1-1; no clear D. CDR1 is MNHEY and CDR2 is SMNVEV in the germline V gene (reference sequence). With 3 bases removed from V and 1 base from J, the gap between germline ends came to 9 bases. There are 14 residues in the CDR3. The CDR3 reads CASSLSIGNTEAFF. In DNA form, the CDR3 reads TGTGCCAGCAGTTTGTCCATTGGGAACACTGAAGCTTTCTTT.

Here the CDR3 reads CAGQGPANTGELFF. The CDR3 nucleotides are TGTGCCGGGCAGGGGCCTGCGAACACCGGGGAGCTGTTTTTT. The chain couples TRBV2 to TRBJ2-2; maybe TRBD1 (6 bases). CDR1 and CDR2 from the germline V gene are SNHLY and FYNNEI. The CDR3 is made up of 14 amino acids. V was clipped by 11 bases and J by 0 bases, with 13 bases between them.

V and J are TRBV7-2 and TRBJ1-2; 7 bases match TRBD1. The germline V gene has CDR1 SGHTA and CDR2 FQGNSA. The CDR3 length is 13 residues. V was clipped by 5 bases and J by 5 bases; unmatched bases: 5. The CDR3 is CASSKDRAYGYTF. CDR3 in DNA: TGTGCCAGCAGCAAAGACAGGGCGTATGGCTACACCTTC.

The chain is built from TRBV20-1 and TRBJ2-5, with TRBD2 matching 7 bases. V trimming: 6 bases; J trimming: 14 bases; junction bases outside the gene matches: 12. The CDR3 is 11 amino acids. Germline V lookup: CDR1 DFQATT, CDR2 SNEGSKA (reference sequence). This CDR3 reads CSAMERDFTYF. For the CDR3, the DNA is TGCAGTGCGATGGAGCGGGATTTTACCTACTTC.

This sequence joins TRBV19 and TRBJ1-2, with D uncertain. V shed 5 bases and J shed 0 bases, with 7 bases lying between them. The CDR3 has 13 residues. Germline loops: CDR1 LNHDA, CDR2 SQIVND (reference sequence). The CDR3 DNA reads TGTGCCAGTAGTCGTATAGCTAACTATGGCTACACCTTC. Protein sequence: CASSRIANYGYTF.

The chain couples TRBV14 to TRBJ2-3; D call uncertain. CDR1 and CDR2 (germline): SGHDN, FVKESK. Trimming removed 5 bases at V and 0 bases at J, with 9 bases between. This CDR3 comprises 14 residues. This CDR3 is CASSYNPSTDTQYF. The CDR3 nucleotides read TGTGCCAGCAGCTACAACCCGAGCACAGATACGCAGTATTTT.

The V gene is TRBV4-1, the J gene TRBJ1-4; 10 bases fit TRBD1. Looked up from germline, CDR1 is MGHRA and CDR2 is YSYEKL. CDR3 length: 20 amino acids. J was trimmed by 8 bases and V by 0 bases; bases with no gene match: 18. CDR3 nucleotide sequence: TGCGCCAGCAGCCAAGAGGCTCCCGGGACAGGGGTAGGAACAGACGAAAAACTGTTTTTT. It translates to CASSQEAPGTGVGTDEKLFF.

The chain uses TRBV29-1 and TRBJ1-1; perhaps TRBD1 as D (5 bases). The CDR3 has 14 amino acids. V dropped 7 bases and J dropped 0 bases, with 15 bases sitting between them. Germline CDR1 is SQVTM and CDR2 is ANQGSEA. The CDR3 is CSGWGLLMNTEAFF. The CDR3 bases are TGCAGCGGCTGGGGCCTGCTCATGAACACTGAAGCTTTCTTT.

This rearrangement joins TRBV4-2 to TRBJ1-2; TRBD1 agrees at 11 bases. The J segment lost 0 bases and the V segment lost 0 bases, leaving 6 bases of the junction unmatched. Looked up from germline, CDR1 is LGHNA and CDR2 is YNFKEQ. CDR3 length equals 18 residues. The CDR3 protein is CASSQDRDRGITNYGYTF. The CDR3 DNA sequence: TGTGCCAGCAGCCAAGATCGGGACAGGGGGATTACTAACTATGGCTACACCTTC.

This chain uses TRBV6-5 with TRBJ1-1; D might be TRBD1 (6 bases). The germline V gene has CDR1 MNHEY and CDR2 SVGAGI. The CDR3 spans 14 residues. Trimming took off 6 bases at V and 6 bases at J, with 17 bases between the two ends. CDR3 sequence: CASRPRQERAEAFF. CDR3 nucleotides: TGTGCCAGCAGACCCCGACAGGAGAGGGCTGAAGCTTTCTTT.

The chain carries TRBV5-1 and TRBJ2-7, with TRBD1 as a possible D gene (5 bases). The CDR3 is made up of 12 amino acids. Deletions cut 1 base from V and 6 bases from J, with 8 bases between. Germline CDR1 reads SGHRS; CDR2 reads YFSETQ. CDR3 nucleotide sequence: TGCGCCAGCAGCTTGTCAGGGTCCGAGCAGTACTTC. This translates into CASSLSGSEQYF.